The 18 T cell receptor beta chains presented below share a single source sample, sequenced in a study of T cells in localized non-small cell lung cancer. Libraries were prepared by immunoSEQ multiplex PCR; TCRdb keeps only in-frame clonotypes and omits some of them. The sample holds about 46,000 clones, 81% seen once. This specimen was peripheral blood mononuclear cells, taken before any cancer treatment. All receptors come from a man between 40 and 70 years old with stage III lung adenocarcinoma.

The sample holds a few counts of this clone. The chain links TRBV19 to TRBJ1-6; a weak D match, TRBD1 (5 bases). Trimming took off 1 base at V and 8 bases at J, with 9 bases between the two ends. The CDR3 extends over 14 amino acids. Germline-derived CDR1 and CDR2 are LNHDA and SQIVND (reference sequence). The DNA of the CDR3 is TGTGCCAGTAGTATAGGGGGCCTGTATTCACCCCTCCACTTT. Amino acids: CASSIGGLYSPLHF.

The chain recombines TRBV10-3 with TRBJ2-2; no clear D. The germline CDR1 and CDR2 sequences are ENHRY and SYGVKD. The V gene lost 3 bases and the J gene lost 0 bases, with 8 bases spanning the gap. The CDR3 loop spans 15 amino acids. CDR3 amino acids: CAISETRANTGELFF. The CDR3 DNA follows: TGTGCCATCAGTGAAACCCGTGCGAACACCGGGGAGCTGTTTTTT.

The V gene is TRBV25-1, the J gene TRBJ2-3; D gene ambiguous. Germline V gene data show CDR1 as MGHDK and CDR2 as SYGVNS. Trimming took off 3 bases at V and 0 bases at J, with 10 bases between the two ends. This CDR3 spans 15 amino acids. CDR3 DNA sequence: TGTGCCAGCAGTGATATCCGACGGAGCACAGATACGCAGTATTTT. Amino acids: CASSDIRRSTDTQYF.

This clone was picked up a small number of times. The V and J genes are TRBV30 and TRBJ2-7; 10 nucleotides agree with TRBD1. V was clipped by 3 bases and J by 2 bases; unmatched bases: 7. CDR1 is GTSNPN, CDR2 SVGIG, per germline (reference sequence). The CDR3 runs 15 residues. The CDR3: CAWSGPGTGAYEQYF. The CDR3 DNA follows: TGTGCCTGGAGCGGACCCGGGACAGGGGCCTACGAGCAGTACTTC. Drawing the rest from reference TRBV30 and TRBJ2-7, the complete variable domain is SQTIHQWPATLVQPVGSPLSLECTVEGTSNPNLYWYRQAAGRGLQLLFYSVGIGQISSEVPQNLSASRPQDRQFILSSKKLLLSDSGFYLCAWSGPGTGAYEQYFGPGTRLTVT.

The gene calls are TRBV4-1 and TRBJ2-1; D is perhaps TRBD1 (5 bases). The V end was cut by 0 bases, the J end by 0 bases, with 18 bases between. From germline, CDR1 is MGHRA and CDR2 YSYEKL. The CDR3 is 19 residues long. CDR3 protein: CASSQDTLQGRPSYNEQFF. The CDR3 DNA reads as TGCGCCAGCAGCCAAGACACCCTCCAGGGCAGGCCCTCCTACAATGAGCAGTTCTTC.

This clone was seen only once. V gene TRBV5-6 combines with J gene TRBJ1-1; maybe TRBD1 (6 bases). The CDR3 runs to 12 residues. Germline V gene sequence: CDR1 SGHDT, CDR2 YYEEEE. V lost 4 bases to trimming and J lost 6 bases, with 10 bases between them. The CDR3 DNA follows: TGTGCCAGCAGCGGCACAGGGCCTGAAGCTTTCTTT. This sequence encodes CASSGTGPEAFF.

This clone was recorded once. The genes are TRBV6-5 and TRBJ1-3; D gene ambiguous. This CDR3 region has 15 residues. Between the trimmed V and J ends, which lost 8 bases and 0 bases, there was a span of 14 bases. Germline loops: CDR1 MNHEY, CDR2 SVGAGI. CDR3 bases: TGTGCCAGCGGAAGAGGGCAGAGCTCTGGAAACACCATATATTTT. It is translated as CASGRGQSSGNTIYF.

The V and J genes are TRBV27 and TRBJ2-1; 11 nucleotides align to TRBD1. Trimming cost V 6 bases and J 6 bases; bases outside gene matches: 10. This CDR3 region has 16 residues. The germline gives CDR1 MNHEY, CDR2 SMNVEV (reference sequence). In DNA, the CDR3 is TGTGCCAGCAGACGGACAGGGGGCGCGAGGATCAATGAGCAGTTCTTC. It is translated as CASRRTGGARINEQFF.

This sequence joins TRBV9 and TRBJ2-3; 16 positions agree with TRBD2. This CDR3 spans 16 amino acids. Germline V gene sequence: CDR1 SGDLS, CDR2 YYNGEE. After removal of 5 bases from V and 5 bases from J, the junction contained 5 bases not matched to a gene. CDR3 sequence reads: CASRTGTSGGVDTQYF. The CDR3 coding sequence is TGTGCCAGCAGAACCGGGACTAGCGGGGGGGTAGATACGCAGTATTTT.

The chain's CDR3 is CASGLGTGAPEETQYF. The CDR3 DNA sequence: TGTGCTAGTGGTTTGGGGACAGGGGCCCCCGAAGAGACCCAGTACTTC. This chain uses TRBV12-5 with TRBJ2-5; 9 positions match TRBD1. This CDR3 has 16 amino acids. Trimming cost V 1 base and J 3 bases; bases outside gene matches: 6. Germline loops: CDR1 LGHNT, CDR2 FRNRAP.

This chain uses TRBV19 with TRBJ1-2, with no clear D. Trimming took 1 base from V and 3 from J, leaving 9 bases between them. In germline, CDR1 is LNHDA, CDR2 SQIVND (reference sequence). The CDR3 loop spans 14 amino acids. CDR3 in DNA: TGTGCCAGTAGTATAGGGAGGGTTGACTATGGCTACACCTTC. Translating gives CASSIGRVDYGYTF.

V gene TRBV18 combines with J gene TRBJ1-1; D not certain. This CDR3 contains 12 residues. In germline, CDR1 is KGHSH, CDR2 LQKENI. The V and J ends lost 0 bases and 11 bases respectively, with 10 bases between them. The CDR3 region has the DNA TGTGCCAGCTCACCACCGGGTAACAGCGCTTTCTTT. Its translation is CASSPPGNSAFF.

This clone was picked up one time. The chain has TRBV4-1 and TRBJ1-1; D may be TRBD1 (6 bases). Trimming took off 4 bases at V and 3 bases at J, with 9 bases between the two ends. This CDR3 is built from 13 residues. Germline loops: CDR1 MGHRA, CDR2 YSYEKL. The CDR3 region is CASSRGADTEAFF. In DNA, the CDR3 is TGCGCCAGCAGCCGGGGGGCGGACACTGAAGCTTTCTTT.

This clone was observed a few times. The chain employs TRBV5-1 and TRBJ1-2; 8 bases match TRBD1. Germline CDR1 is SGHRS and CDR2 is YFSETQ. The V gene end was trimmed by 5 bases and the J gene end by 3 bases; junction bases not matched to a gene: 3. There are 13 residues in the CDR3. The CDR3 region is CASRVGQDYGYTF. CDR3 in DNA: TGCGCCAGCAGGGTGGGACAGGACTATGGCTACACCTTC.

V and J are TRBV7-2 and TRBJ2-7, with D possibly matching TRBD2 (7 bases). Looked up from germline, CDR1 is SGHTA and CDR2 is FQGNSA. Trimming took off 3 bases at V and 3 bases at J, with 12 bases between the two ends. The length of the CDR3 is 14 residues. The CDR3 coding sequence is TGTGCCAGCAGCTTCACAGGGACTAACTACGAGCAGTACTTC. Translation: CASSFTGTNYEQYF.

As DNA, the CDR3 is TGTGCCAGTAGATGGGGGGAGGGGAACACTGAAGCTTTCTTT. Its translation: CASRWGEGNTEAFF. The gene calls are TRBV19 and TRBJ1-1; perhaps TRBD1 as D (5 bases). Germline V CDR1 and CDR2: LNHDA, SQIVND (reference sequence). Trimming removed 6 bases from V and 1 base from J, with 12 bases in between. CDR3 length: 14 residues.

This sequence joins TRBV10-3 and TRBJ2-5; no firm D call. Germline assignment: CDR1 ENHRY and CDR2 SYGVKD. The V and J ends lost 3 bases and 4 bases respectively, with 18 bases between them. The CDR3 sequence is 16 residues long. As DNA, the CDR3 is TGTGCCATCAGTGACCATATTATGGGCCCCCGAGAGACCCAGTACTTC. Translating it yields CAISDHIMGPRETQYF.

V is TRBV2 and J is TRBJ1-3; a weak D match, TRBD1 (5 bases). The V end was cut by 6 bases, the J end by 3 bases, with 12 bases between. CDR1 is SNHLY, CDR2 FYNNEI, per germline. This CDR3 has 14 residues. The chain's CDR3 is CASRSGTYGNTIYF. CDR3 DNA: TGTGCCAGCAGGTCGGGGACCTATGGAAACACCATATATTTT. Full variable domain (remainder filled in from reference TRBV2 and TRBJ1-3): EPEVTQTPSHQVTQMGQEVILRCVPISNHLYFYWYRQILGQKVEFLVSFYNNEISEKSEIFDDQFSVERPDGSNFTLKIRSTKLEDSAMYFCASRSGTYGNTIYFGEGSWLTVV.